This is a list of T cell receptor beta chains from one sample in a study of molecular identifiers for immune sequencing clone quantification. From the PCR reads, TCRdb called clonotypes with MiXCR, one entry per CDR3 protein. The data contain under 600,000 distinct CDR3 sequences, 20% to 25% of them singletons. The material sequenced was naive CD8+ T cells from blood, with Jurkat cell RNA spiked in. The receptors were sampled from a human donor in good health. Some libraries in this study had Jurkat cell RNA spiked in. Both conserved end residues are part of each CDR3. Fields, in order: D gene, V gene, J gene, clone size, CDR3 DNA, CDR3 protein. The D gene is left open where the match is weak. Clone size is stated in some rows and not others, as once, few, many or a class when expanded.

d_gene: TRBD1; v_gene: TRBV15; j_gene: TRBJ2-2; abundance: -; CDR3nt: TGTGCCACCAGCGGACGGCGCGGGACAGGGGTCACCGGGGAGCTGTTTTTT; CDR3aa: CATSGRRGTGVTGELFF
d_gene: -; v_gene: TRBV19; j_gene: TRBJ1-5; abundance: few; CDR3nt: TGTGCCAGTAAGGTGGGACTGCATAGCAATCAGCCCCAGCATTTT; CDR3aa: CASKVGLHSNQPQHF
d_gene: -; v_gene: TRBV6-2/TRBV6-3; j_gene: TRBJ1-5; abundance: few; CDR3nt: TGTGCCAGCAGTTCTCGACAGGTCGGGAGCAATCAGCCCCAGCATTTT; CDR3aa: CASSSRQVGSNQPQHF
d_gene: TRBD1; v_gene: TRBV25-1; j_gene: TRBJ2-1; abundance: many; CDR3nt: TGTGCCAGCAGTGATAGGGACAGGGGTTCCTACAATGAGCAGTTCTTC; CDR3aa: CASSDRDRGSYNEQFF
d_gene: -; v_gene: TRBV6-5; j_gene: TRBJ1-6; abundance: few; CDR3nt: TGTGCCAGCAGTCACCAGGGCGCCGGTTCACCCCTCCACTTT; CDR3aa: CASSHQGAGSPLHF
d_gene: -; v_gene: TRBV28; j_gene: TRBJ1-1; abundance: many; CDR3nt: TGTGCCAGCAGAGACAGGTATATGAACACTGAAGCTTTCTTT; CDR3aa: CASRDRYMNTEAFF
d_gene: TRBD1; v_gene: TRBV20-1; j_gene: TRBJ1-2; abundance: many; CDR3nt: TGCAGTGCTAGGGGACAGGGGGCGCGAGGCTACACCTTC; CDR3aa: CSARGQGARGYTF
d_gene: -; v_gene: TRBV6-2/TRBV6-3; j_gene: TRBJ2-7; abundance: -; CDR3nt: TGTGCCAGCAGCCCGGACTCCCTTGGGCAGTACTTC; CDR3aa: CASSPDSLGQYF
d_gene: -; v_gene: TRBV4-3; j_gene: TRBJ2-6; abundance: many; CDR3nt: TGCGCCAGCAGCCCGACATGGGACTCTGGGGCCAACGTCCTGACTTTC; CDR3aa: CASSPTWDSGANVLTF
d_gene: TRBD1; v_gene: TRBV15; j_gene: TRBJ2-7; abundance: -; CDR3nt: TGTGCCGCCAGCAGACAGCCACCGGGACAGGGGTTATACGAGCAGTACTTC; CDR3aa: CAASRQPPGQGLYEQYF
d_gene: TRBD2; v_gene: TRBV6-5; j_gene: TRBJ2-7; abundance: many; CDR3nt: TGTGCCAGCAGTCTCGGACTAGCGGGGGTAAACGAGCAGTACTTC; CDR3aa: CASSLGLAGVNEQYF
d_gene: -; v_gene: TRBV4-1; j_gene: TRBJ1-2; abundance: few; CDR3nt: TGCGCCAGCAGCCAAGATGCCCAGGGAAAAGGTGTCTATGGCTACACCTTC; CDR3aa: CASSQDAQGKGVYGYTF
d_gene: -; v_gene: TRBV13; j_gene: TRBJ1-1; abundance: many; CDR3nt: TGTGCCACCGCTGGGGGAAACACTGAAGCTTTCTTT; CDR3aa: CATAGGNTEAFF
d_gene: TRBD2; v_gene: TRBV2; j_gene: TRBJ2-7; abundance: many; CDR3nt: TGTGCCAGCAGTGCTAGCGGGGTCTCCTACGAGCAGTACTTC; CDR3aa: CASSASGVSYEQYF
d_gene: TRBD1; v_gene: TRBV4-1; j_gene: TRBJ2-7; abundance: many; CDR3nt: TGCGCCAGCAGCCAAGATGGGACAGGGGCCTACGAGCAGTACTTC; CDR3aa: CASSQDGTGAYEQYF
d_gene: TRBD1; v_gene: TRBV12-3/TRBV12-4; j_gene: TRBJ1-4; abundance: few; CDR3nt: TGTGCCAGGAGCGCCAATTCACACCGGGACAGGGGTGAAAAACTGTTTTTT; CDR3aa: CARSANSHRDRGEKLFF
d_gene: -; v_gene: TRBV7-2; j_gene: TRBJ1-5; abundance: -; CDR3nt: TGTGCCAGCAGCTTAGTCAGTGGGGAGGGCAATCAGCCCCAGCATTTT; CDR3aa: CASSLVSGEGNQPQHF
d_gene: -; v_gene: TRBV10-1; j_gene: TRBJ2-2; abundance: -; CDR3nt: TGCGCCAGCAGCGGGAACGGGGAGCTGTTTTTT; CDR3aa: CASSGNGELFF
d_gene: -; v_gene: TRBV12-5; j_gene: TRBJ2-3; abundance: many; CDR3nt: TGTGCTAGTGGTGCCACAGCTACTAGCACAGATACGCAGTATTTT; CDR3aa: CASGATATSTDTQYF
d_gene: TRBD2; v_gene: TRBV9; j_gene: TRBJ2-7; abundance: few; CDR3nt: TGTGCCAGCAGCGCACTTGGGCGGGGGGACGAGCAGTACTTC; CDR3aa: CASSALGRGDEQYF
d_gene: TRBD2; v_gene: TRBV7-9; j_gene: TRBJ2-3; abundance: many; CDR3nt: TGTGCCAGCAGCCCCCGGGAGGGGAAGGCAGATACGCAGTATTTT; CDR3aa: CASSPREGKADTQYF
d_gene: -; v_gene: TRBV29-1; j_gene: TRBJ2-5; abundance: -; CDR3nt: TGCAGCGTTAGAGGCGGGGTGCAAGAGACCCAGTACTTC; CDR3aa: CSVRGGVQETQYF
d_gene: TRBD2; v_gene: TRBV5-6; j_gene: TRBJ2-1; abundance: many; CDR3nt: TGTGCCAGCAGCTCCAGGGCGGGGGGCGGGGTAGGATCCTACAATGAGCAGTTCTTC; CDR3aa: CASSSRAGGGVGSYNEQFF
d_gene: -; v_gene: TRBV7-2; j_gene: TRBJ2-5; abundance: -; CDR3nt: TGTGCCAACAGCCCCTCCCTTTCTCGGTTTGAGACCCGGTACTTC; CDR3aa: CANSPSLSRFETRYF